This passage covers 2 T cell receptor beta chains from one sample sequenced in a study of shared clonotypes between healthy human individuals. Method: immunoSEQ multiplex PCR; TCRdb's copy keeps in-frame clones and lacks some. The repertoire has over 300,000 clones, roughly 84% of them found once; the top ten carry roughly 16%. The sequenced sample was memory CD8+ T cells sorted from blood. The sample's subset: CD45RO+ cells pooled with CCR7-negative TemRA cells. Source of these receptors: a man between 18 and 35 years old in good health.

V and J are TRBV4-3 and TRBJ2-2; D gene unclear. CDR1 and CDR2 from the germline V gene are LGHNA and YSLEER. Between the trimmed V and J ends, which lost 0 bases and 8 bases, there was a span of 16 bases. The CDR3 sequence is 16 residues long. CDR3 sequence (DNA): TGCGCCAGCAGCCAAGATAGGACCGGGTTTAGGGGGGAGCTGTTTTTT. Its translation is CASSQDRTGFRGELFF.

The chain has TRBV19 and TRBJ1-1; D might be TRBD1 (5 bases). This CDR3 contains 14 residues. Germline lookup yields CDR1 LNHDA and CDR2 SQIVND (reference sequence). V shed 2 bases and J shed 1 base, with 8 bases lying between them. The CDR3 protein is CASSIFQGNTEAFF. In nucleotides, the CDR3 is TGTGCCAGTAGTATATTCCAGGGGAACACTGAAGCTTTCTTT. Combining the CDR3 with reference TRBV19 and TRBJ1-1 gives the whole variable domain DGGITQSPKYLFRKEGQNVTLSCEQNLNHDAMYWYRQDPGQGLRLIYYSQIVNDFQKGDIAEGYSVSREKKESFPLTVTSAQKNPTAFYLCASSIFQGNTEAFFGQGTRLTVV.